The present T cell receptor (beta chain) was sequenced within a study of T-cell reconstitution after alpha-beta-depleted transplantation in children. Unique molecular identifiers were incorporated into the prepared TCRbeta library. TCRdb independently ran MiXCR on the PCR reads; one entry per CDR3 protein. The sample yields 450,000 to 600,000 distinct CDR3 sequences, roughly 10% seen once. In its sample, this clonotype was seen a few times. Its antigen is not known. Study-wide findings and caveats: At one year after transplant, newly produced T cells mostly accounted for T-cell counts and diversity. About two months after transplant, alpha-beta T cells reportedly came from several hundred expanded graft clones.

The receptor was derived from a child aged 2-15 years with inherited bone marrow failure, due to receive a stem cell transplant. The sample consisted of PBMCs, taken before TCRalphabeta/CD19-depleted stem cell transplant.

CDR3 nucleotides: TGTGCCAGCCAGCAGCGGGACAGGGAAGGGACCGTCTACGAGCAGTACTTC. It yields the protein CASQQRDREGTVYEQYF. This chain connects TRBV6-2 or TRBV6-3 to TRBJ2-7, with 9 bases that match TRBD1. Germline values: CDR1 MNHEY, CDR2 SVGEGT. With V trimmed by 8 bases and J by 3 bases, 17 bases remained unmatched. This CDR3 comprises 17 residues.